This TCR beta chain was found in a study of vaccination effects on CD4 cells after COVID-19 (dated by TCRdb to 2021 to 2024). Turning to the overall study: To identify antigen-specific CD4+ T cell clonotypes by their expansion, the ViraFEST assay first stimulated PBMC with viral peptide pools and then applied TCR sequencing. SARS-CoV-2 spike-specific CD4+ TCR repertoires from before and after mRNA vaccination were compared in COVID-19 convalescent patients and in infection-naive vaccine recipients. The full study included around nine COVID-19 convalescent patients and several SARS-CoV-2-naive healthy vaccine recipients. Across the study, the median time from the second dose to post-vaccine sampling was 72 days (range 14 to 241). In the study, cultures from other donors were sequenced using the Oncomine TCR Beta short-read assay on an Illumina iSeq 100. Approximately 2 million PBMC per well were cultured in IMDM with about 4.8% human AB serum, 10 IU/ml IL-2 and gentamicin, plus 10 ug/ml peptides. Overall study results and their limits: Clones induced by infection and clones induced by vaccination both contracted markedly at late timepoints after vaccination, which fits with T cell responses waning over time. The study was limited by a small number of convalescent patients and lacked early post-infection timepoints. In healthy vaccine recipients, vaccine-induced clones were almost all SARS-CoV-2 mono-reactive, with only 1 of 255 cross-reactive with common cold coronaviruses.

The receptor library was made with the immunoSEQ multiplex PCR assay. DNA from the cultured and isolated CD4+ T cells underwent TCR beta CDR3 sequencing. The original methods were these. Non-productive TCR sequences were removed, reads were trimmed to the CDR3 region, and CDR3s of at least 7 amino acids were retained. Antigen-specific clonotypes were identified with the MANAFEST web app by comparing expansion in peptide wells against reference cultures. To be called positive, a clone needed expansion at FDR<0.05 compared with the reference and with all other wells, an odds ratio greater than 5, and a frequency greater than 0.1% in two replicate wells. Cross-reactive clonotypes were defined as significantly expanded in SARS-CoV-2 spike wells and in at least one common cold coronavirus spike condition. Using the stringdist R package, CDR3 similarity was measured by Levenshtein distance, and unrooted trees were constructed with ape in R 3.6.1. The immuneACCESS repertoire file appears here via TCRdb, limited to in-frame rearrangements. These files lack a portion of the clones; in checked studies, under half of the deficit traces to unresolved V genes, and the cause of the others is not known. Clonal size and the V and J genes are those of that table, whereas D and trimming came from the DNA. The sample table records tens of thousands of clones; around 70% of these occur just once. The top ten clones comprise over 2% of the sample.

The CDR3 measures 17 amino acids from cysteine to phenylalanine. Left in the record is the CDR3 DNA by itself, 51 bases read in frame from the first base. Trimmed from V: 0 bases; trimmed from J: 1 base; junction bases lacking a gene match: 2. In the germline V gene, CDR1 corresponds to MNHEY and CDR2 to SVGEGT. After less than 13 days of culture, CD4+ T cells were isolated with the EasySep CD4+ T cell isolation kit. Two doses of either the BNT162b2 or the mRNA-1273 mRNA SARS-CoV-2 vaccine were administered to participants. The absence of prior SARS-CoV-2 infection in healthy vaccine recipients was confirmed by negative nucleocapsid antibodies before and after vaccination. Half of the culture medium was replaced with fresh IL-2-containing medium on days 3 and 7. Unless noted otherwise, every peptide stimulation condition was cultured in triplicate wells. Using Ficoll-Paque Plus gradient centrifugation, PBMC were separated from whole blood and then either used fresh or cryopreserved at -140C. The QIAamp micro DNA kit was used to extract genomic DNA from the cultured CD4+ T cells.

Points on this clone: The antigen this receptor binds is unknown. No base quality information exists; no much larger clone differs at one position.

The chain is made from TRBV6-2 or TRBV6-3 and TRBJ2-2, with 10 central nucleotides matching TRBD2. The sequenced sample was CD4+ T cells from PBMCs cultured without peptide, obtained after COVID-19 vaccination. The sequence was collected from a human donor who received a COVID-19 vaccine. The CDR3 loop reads CASSYSRTSGNTGELFF. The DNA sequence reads TGTGCCAGCAGTTACTCGAGGACTAGCGGGAACACCGGGGAGCTGTTTTTT.